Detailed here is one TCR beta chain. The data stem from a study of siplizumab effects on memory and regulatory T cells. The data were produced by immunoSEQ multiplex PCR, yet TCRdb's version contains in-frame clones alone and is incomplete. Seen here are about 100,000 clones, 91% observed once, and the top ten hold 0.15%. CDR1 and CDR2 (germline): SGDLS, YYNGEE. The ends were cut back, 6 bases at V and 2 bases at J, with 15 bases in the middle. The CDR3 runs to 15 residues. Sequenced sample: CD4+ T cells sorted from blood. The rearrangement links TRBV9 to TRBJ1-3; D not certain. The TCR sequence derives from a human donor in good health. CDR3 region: CASTARPSTGNTIYF. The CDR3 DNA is TGTGCCAGCACGGCGAGGCCTAGTACTGGAAACACCATATATTTT. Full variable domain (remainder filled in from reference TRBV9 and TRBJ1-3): DSGVTQTPKHLITATGQRVTLRCSPRSGDLSVYWYQQSLDQGLQFLIQYYNGEERAKGNILERFSAQQFPDLHSELNLSSLELGDSALYFCASTARPSTGNTIYFGEGSWLTVV.